Sequencing of this TCR beta chain was carried out in a study of OX40 agonist ivuxolimab in advanced cancers. Clones were sequenced by immunoSEQ multiplex PCR, and TCRdb holds only the in-frame ones, with some missing. The table shows around 83,000 clones, with roughly 91% occurring only once. The CDR3 consists of 16 residues. V lost 3 bases to trimming and J lost 0 bases; unmatched junction nucleotides: 5. From germline, CDR1 is SGHDT and CDR2 YYEEEE. This receptor was identified in an adult with an advanced solid tumor such as melanoma, head and neck, liver or kidney cancer. The source was CD4+ or CD8+ T cells sorted from blood, collected in a trial of the OX40 agonist ivuxolimab. This chain joins TRBV5-6 and TRBJ1-5, with TRBD1 matching 8 bases. CDR3 bases: TGTGCCAGCAGCTCAGCAGGGGGCCTTAGCAATCAGCCCCAGCATTTT. Its protein product is CASSSAGGLSNQPQHF.